The 30 T cell receptor beta chains presented below share a single source sample, sequenced in a study of T cell responses to AZD1222 COVID-19 vaccine (dated by TCRdb to the early 2020s). Libraries were built with the immunoSEQ multiplex PCR assay. Drawn from immuneACCESS, this table holds only the in-frame rearrangements with V and J called that TCRdb kept. Clones are partly lost; checked studies trace under half to an unresolved V gene and leave the rest unexplained. This sample lists about 150,000 clones; about 88% were detected once. 15% to 20% of the sample goes to the ten largest clones. Explained via the paper, the time point label denotes: baseline before first vaccination. Sequences were derived from peripheral blood, sampled on day 0 of AZD1222 vaccination. These TCRs come from an adult in good health.

This clone was detected only a few times. The chain carries TRBV7-2 and TRBJ2-1; 10 bases agree with TRBD2. CDR3 length equals 21 residues. Germline V gene sequence: CDR1 SGHTA, CDR2 FQGNSA. V trimming: 0 bases; J trimming: 6 bases; junction bases outside the gene matches: 20. The CDR3 loop is CASSLAGSGSGGLGPRNEQFF. CDR3 nucleotides: TGTGCCAGCAGCTTAGCGGGGTCGGGTAGCGGGGGGCTAGGTCCCCGCAATGAGCAGTTCTTC.

V and J are TRBV6-5 and TRBJ1-3, with no clear D. Trimming left V 2 bases short and J 0 bases short, with 8 bases between. Germline V lookup: CDR1 MNHEY, CDR2 SVGAGI. The CDR3 runs 15 residues. The CDR3 loop reads CASSYRPYSGNTIYF. The DNA of the CDR3 is TGTGCCAGCAGTTACCGCCCCTACTCTGGAAACACCATATATTTT.

The gene calls are TRBV7-9 and TRBJ1-1, with unresolved D. The germline V gene encodes CDR1 SEHNR and CDR2 FQNEAQ (reference sequence). V lost 2 bases, J lost 4 bases, and 8 bases lay in between. This CDR3 is built from 13 residues. CDR3: CASSLNGLTEAFF. CDR3 DNA sequence: TGTGCCAGCAGCTTAAACGGCCTCACTGAAGCTTTCTTT.

The chain uses TRBV5-1 and TRBJ2-3, with D perhaps TRBD2 (6 bases). V lost 3 bases to trimming and J lost 1 base, with 18 bases between them. Germline CDR1 SGHRS, CDR2 YFSETQ. This CDR3 spans 17 amino acids. The CDR3 DNA reads TGCGCCAGCAGCTCACCGTCTCGGGGGTTCGGCACAGATACGCAGTATTTT. Translating it yields CASSSPSRGFGTDTQYF.

The sample holds one count of this clone. The chain is built from TRBV19 and TRBJ1-3; the match to TRBD1 covers 9 bases. The germline V gene has CDR1 LNHDA and CDR2 SQIVND (reference sequence). V dropped 7 bases and J dropped 2; count of bases not matched to a gene: 6. This CDR3 region has 15 residues. The CDR3 DNA reads as TGTGCCAGTACCCCGGACAGGGGACCTGGAAACACCATATATTTT. Translated, it gives CASTPDRGPGNTIYF.

This sequence joins TRBV11-3 and TRBJ1-1; maybe TRBD1 (5 bases). V was shortened by 2 bases and J by 0 bases, with 10 bases between the two germline ends. The germline gives CDR1 SGHNT, CDR2 YENEEA. The length of the CDR3 is 15 residues. This chain's CDR3 is CASSLWEGLNTEAFF. The DNA of the CDR3 is TGTGCCAGCAGCTTATGGGAGGGGTTGAACACTGAAGCTTTCTTT.

The chain uses TRBV18 and TRBJ2-5, with TRBD1 matching 8 bases. The CDR3 is 15 residues long. The trim removed 0 bases at V and 5 bases at J, leaving 5 bases unmatched. In germline, CDR1 is KGHSH, CDR2 LQKENI. The CDR3 coding sequence is TGTGCCAGCTCACCACCGGGACAGGTTGAGGAGACCCAGTACTTC. Amino acid sequence: CASSPPGQVEETQYF.

This chain links TRBV2 with TRBJ2-3, with 12 bases fitting TRBD2. Germline assignment: CDR1 SNHLY and CDR2 FYNNEI. CDR3 length: 17 residues. Trimming removed 7 bases from V and 2 bases from J; junction bases left unmatched: 10. The CDR3 reads CASKPWTSGEPTDTQYF. The CDR3 DNA sequence: TGTGCCAGCAAGCCGTGGACTAGCGGGGAGCCCACAGATACGCAGTATTTT.

This chain uses TRBV6-5 with TRBJ2-5; 13 positions agree with TRBD2. Germline V gives CDR1 MNHEY, CDR2 SVGAGI. The junction had 1 base not matched to a gene; V was cut back by 0 bases and J by 3 bases. This CDR3 contains 16 residues. CDR3: CASSYSGTSGEETQYF. The CDR3 bases are TGTGCCAGCAGTTACTCCGGGACTAGCGGGGAAGAGACCCAGTACTTC.

The V and J genes are TRBV18 and TRBJ2-7; 7 bases line up with TRBD1. With 5 bases clipped from V and 5 bases from J, the junction kept 6 bases outside the gene matches. The length of the CDR3 is 13 residues. Germline CDR1 is KGHSH and CDR2 is LQKENI. The CDR3 DNA reads TGTGCCAGCTCATCATCTGACAGGGACGAGCAGTACTTC. Translation: CASSSSDRDEQYF.

The chain combines TRBV5-6 with TRBJ1-1; D may be TRBD1 (6 bases). The V gene lost 4 bases and the J gene lost 0 bases, with 13 bases spanning the gap. This CDR3 has 15 amino acids. CDR1 and CDR2 from the germline V gene are SGHDT and YYEEEE. CDR3 residues: CASSTTGLLNTEAFF. The CDR3 DNA reads TGTGCCAGCAGCACGACAGGACTGCTGAACACTGAAGCTTTCTTT. Filled out from reference TRBV5-6 and TRBJ1-1, the complete variable domain reads DAGVTQSPTHLIKTRGQQVTLRCSPKSGHDTVSWYQQALGQGPQFIFQYYEEEERQRGNFPDRFSGHQFPNYSSELNVNALLLGDSALYLCASSTTGLLNTEAFFGQGTRLTVV.

J is TRBJ1-2 and V is TRBV9; no reliable D call. In germline, CDR1 is SGDLS, CDR2 YYNGEE. The CDR3 length is 15 residues. With 0 bases removed from V and 8 bases from J, the gap between germline ends came to 17 bases. CDR3 in DNA: TGTGCCAGCAGCGTAGGGGTCAGCTCAACTCGGGGCTACACCTTC. It yields the protein CASSVGVSSTRGYTF.

The rearrangement uses TRBV12-3 or TRBV12-4 and TRBJ1-2; 8 bases are a match to TRBD1. The CDR3 length is 13 residues. Trimming removed 1 base from V and 7 bases from J; junction bases left unmatched: 2. The CDR3 DNA follows: TGTGCCAGCAGTTTAGGACAGGGGATTGGCTACACCTTC. Encoded protein: CASSLGQGIGYTF.

The chain is built from TRBV6-5 and TRBJ1-5; D not resolved. The germline V gene has CDR1 MNHEY and CDR2 SVGAGI. The CDR3 is 12 amino acids. V was cut by 7 bases and J by 4 bases, with 8 bases left in between. CDR3 in amino acids: CASNARNQPQHF. CDR3 coding DNA: TGTGCCAGCAACGCAAGAAATCAGCCCCAGCATTTT.

The rearrangement joins TRBV11-3 to TRBJ2-3; 8 nucleotides align to TRBD2. V was pared by 5 bases and J by 3 bases, with 4 bases of the junction left unmatched. The CDR3 totals 14 residues. Germline V lookup: CDR1 SGHNT, CDR2 YENEEA. The CDR3 spells CASSPGGGTDTQYF. The CDR3 DNA sequence: TGTGCCAGCAGCCCCGGGGGGGGGACAGATACGCAGTATTTT.

V is TRBV7-9 and J is TRBJ1-4; D not certain. The CDR3 totals 15 residues. Germline V gene sequence: CDR1 SEHNR, CDR2 FQNEAQ (reference sequence). Trimming cost V 5 bases and J 4 bases, with 14 bases left between them. In DNA, the CDR3 is TGTGCCAGCAGCCTGCCGGCCCACTATAATGAAAAACTGTTTTTT. Translating gives CASSLPAHYNEKLFF.

Worth noting for this clone: Germline is not matched at one junction end, which may reflect a read error. This chain uses TRBV18 with TRBJ1-1; 7 bases map to TRBD1. The CDR3 consists of 16 residues. Germline-derived CDR1 and CDR2 are KGHSH and LQKENI. CDR3 in DNA: TGTGCCAGCTCACCACAAGGACAGGCCCTGAAGACTGAAGCTTTCTTT. Protein product: CASSPQGQALKTEAFF.

This clone was detected once. The V and J genes are TRBV24-1 and TRBJ1-2; the D is unclear. CDR3 length: 9 residues. CDR1 and CDR2 from the germline V gene are KGHDR and SFDVKD. DNA for the CDR3: TGTGCGCCGGGAGATGGCTACACCTTC. The encoded protein is CAPGDGYTF.

The chain joins TRBV5-1 to TRBJ2-1; 9 nucleotides line up with TRBD2. Germline trimming cut 0 bases from V and 4 bases from J; bases unmatched to any gene: 8. Germline CDR1 reads SGHRS; CDR2 reads YFSETQ. The CDR3 consists of 17 residues. In DNA, the CDR3 is TGCGCCAGCAGCTTGGTAGGCGGGAGGGCGGGGTACAATGAGCAGTTCTTC. It specifies CASSLVGGRAGYNEQFF.

The chain links TRBV5-1 to TRBJ2-3; 8 bases fit TRBD2. V lost 5 bases and J lost 5; bases outside the gene matches: 7. From germline, CDR1 is SGHRS and CDR2 YFSETQ. This CDR3 is 14 amino acids long. CDR3 residues: CASRVAGSGDTQYF. The CDR3 DNA sequence: TGCGCCAGCAGGGTAGCGGGGTCTGGAGATACGCAGTATTTT. The variable domain in full, with the rest retrieved from reference TRBV5-1 and TRBJ2-3, is KAGVTQTPRYLIKTRGQQVTLSCSPISGHRSVSWYQQTPGQGLQFLFEYFSETQRNKGNFPGRFSGRQFSNSRSEMNVSTLELGDSALYLCASRVAGSGDTQYFGPGTRLTVL.

This rearrangement joins TRBV6-4 to TRBJ1-5; D possibly corresponds to TRBD1 (5 bases). Trimming removed 9 bases at V and 5 bases at J, with 17 bases between. The CDR3 has 14 residues. Germline V gives CDR1 MRHNA, CDR2 SNTAGT. CDR3 sequence (DNA): TGTGCCAGTGGTTTTTCCGGGGCTGATCAGCCCCAGCATTTT. Translating it yields CASGFSGADQPQHF.

The genes are TRBV9 and TRBJ1-1; D gene ambiguous. Trimming pared 0 bases from V and 6 bases from J, leaving 12 bases between. Germline CDR1 SGDLS, CDR2 YYNGEE. The CDR3 spans 14 residues. In nucleotides, the CDR3 is TGTGCCAGCAGCGTAGGGCCCCGAGGCGCTGAAGCTTTCTTT. It yields the protein CASSVGPRGAEAFF.

This clone was detected once. The chain combines TRBV2 with TRBJ1-2; 7 bases align to TRBD1. The CDR3 contains 14 residues. In germline, CDR1 is SNHLY, CDR2 FYNNEI. The J segment lost 5 bases and the V segment lost 3 bases, leaving 6 bases of the junction unmatched. DNA for the CDR3: TGTGCCAGCAGTGACCGACAGGGTCAATATGGCTACACCTTC. It is translated as CASSDRQGQYGYTF.

The genes are TRBV6-1 and TRBJ1-4, with D uncertain. Trimming removed 1 base from V and 5 bases from J, with 11 bases in between. Looked up from germline, CDR1 is MNHNS and CDR2 is SASEGT. The CDR3 contains 15 residues. In nucleotides, the CDR3 is TGTGCCAGCAGTGAAGGCGTCGGAGGGAATGAAAAACTGTTTTTT. It yields the protein CASSEGVGGNEKLFF.

The V gene is TRBV18, the J gene TRBJ2-5; D remains unclear. Trimming shortened V by 3 bases and J by 7 bases, and 15 bases separated the two germline ends. The CDR3 contains 14 residues. CDR1 and CDR2 from the germline V gene are KGHSH and LQKENI. The CDR3 sequence: CASSPSPGRGTQYF. The CDR3 DNA is TGTGCCAGCTCACCTAGTCCCGGGCGAGGGACCCAGTACTTC.

This chain connects TRBV2 to TRBJ2-2, with D tentatively TRBD2 (5 bases). Germline V gene lookup returns CDR1 SNHLY and CDR2 FYNNEI. Trimming left V 6 bases short and J 3 bases short, with 17 bases between. The CDR3 is 16 residues long. The CDR3 DNA reads as TGTGCCAGCAGGGTCAGGCCGGCGAGGGACACCGGGGAGCTGTTTTTT. As protein: CASRVRPARDTGELFF.

This sequence joins TRBV30 and TRBJ1-3; D call uncertain. Trimming removed 3 bases from V and 0 bases from J, with 12 bases in between. CDR1 GTSNPN and CDR2 SVGIG come from the germline V gene (reference sequence). The CDR3 sequence is 15 residues long. The CDR3 bases are TGTGCCTGGAGATTTTCTTTCCTCTCTGGAAACACCATATATTTT. Amino acids: CAWRFSFLSGNTIYF.

This clone was counted once. The chain couples TRBV5-6 to TRBJ2-1; D is tentatively TRBD1 or TRBD2 (5 bases each). V was shortened by 5 bases and J by 6 bases, with 15 bases between the two germline ends. There are 14 residues in the CDR3. The germline V gene has CDR1 SGHDT and CDR2 YYEEEE. CDR3 in amino acids: CASRARGAVNEQFF. The DNA of the CDR3 is TGTGCCAGCAGAGCCAGAGGGGCCGTCAATGAGCAGTTCTTC.

This clone has a single count. V is TRBV2 and J is TRBJ2-5; D call uncertain. The CDR3 runs to 13 residues. Looked up from germline, CDR1 is SNHLY and CDR2 is FYNNEI. Trimming took 4 bases from V and 5 from J, leaving 11 bases between them. The CDR3 loop is CASSGITQETQYF. Written as DNA, the CDR3 is TGTGCCAGCAGTGGAATCACTCAGGAGACCCAGTACTTC. Filled out from reference TRBV2 and TRBJ2-5, the complete variable domain reads EPEVTQTPSHQVTQMGQEVILRCVPISNHLYFYWYRQILGQKVEFLVSFYNNEISEKSEIFDDQFSVERPDGSNFTLKIRSTKLEDSAMYFCASSGITQETQYFGPGTRLLVL.

This clone turned up a few times. The CDR3 bases are TGTGCCATCAGTTTCTCTAGCGGGGACTCCTACGAGCAGTACTTC. Protein: CAISFSSGDSYEQYF. The gene calls are TRBV10-3 and TRBJ2-7; 9 bases fit TRBD2. V was pared by 5 bases and J by 0 bases, with 5 bases of the junction left unmatched. From germline, CDR1 is ENHRY and CDR2 SYGVKD. There are 15 residues in the CDR3.